This TCR beta chain was profiled in a study of shared clonotypes between healthy human individuals. General study findings and limits: Among donors, the sharing of clonotypes was expected to be influenced by sequencing depth.

The length of the CDR3 is 14 residues. J gave up 0 bases and V 5 bases, and 3 bases lay outside the gene matches. Germline V gene data show CDR1 as MDHEN and CDR2 as SYDVKM. Donors had no recently reported acute infections or vaccinations and were HIV-negative. Donors, without exception, were Caucasian adults residing in Nashville, Tennessee. In regard to this clone: Its antigen is currently unknown.

Sequencing on ten immunoSEQ deep assay plates was performed for unsorted PBMC DNA. Clones were sequenced by immunoSEQ multiplex PCR, and TCRdb holds only the in-frame ones, with some missing. This table has about 96,000 clones, around half appearing once. The sequenced sample was PBMCs. The chain carries TRBV28 and TRBJ1-1; TRBD1 matches at 7 bases. This clonotype was sampled from a woman aged 40 to 50 in good health. Some clones in this sample may be carry-over from other donors' samples. Written as DNA, the CDR3 is TGTGCCAGCAGTATTACAGGGGTGAACACTGAAGCTTTCTTT. Translation: CASSITGVNTEAFF.